The TCR beta chain under discussion was sequenced for a study of T cells expressing NK-cell markers. Whole-study context: Seven donors tested HCMV-seropositive and one tested seronegative among the eight sequenced.

General study findings and limits: These same clonotypes (in four donors) also led the CD3+CD56-NKG2C+ fraction. Certain NKG2C+ T cell clones were expanded, and their HCMV specificity remained unclear.

TCRdb reprocessed the 5' RACE reads and reports one entry per CDR3 protein, with no DNA. The sample table sets out 300,000 or so distinct CDR3 sequences. As concerns this clonotype: The antigen is not known.

The sequence was obtained from a woman aged 18 to 75 in good health. Sequenced material: blood T cells: a sorted CD56 or NKG2C T cell subset, CD4+ or CD8+ T cells, or bulk PBMC T cells (not recorded which).

The CDR3 loop reads CASSHIGNIQYF. V usage is TRBV14 and J usage is TRBJ2-4. Germline values: CDR1 SGHDN, CDR2 FVKESK. This CDR3 contains 12 residues.